This T cell receptor beta chain was identified in a study of metastatic and nonmetastatic thyroid tumors. About the study: Malignant thyroid and benign thyroid patients provided blood and tumor or nodule tissue whose repertoires were compared.

In the source study's methods: Using the CDR3 differences seen across clinicopathological groups, the authors built a distant-metastasis classifier for papillary thyroid cancer, which was meant to discriminate distant-metastatic patients. TCRdb re-called the PCR reads through MiXCR. For this entry, the V and J calls and clone size follow TCRdb and not the study's own pipeline. Here the sample spans about 32,000 clones, about 25% being singletons. Germline V gives CDR1 SQVTM, CDR2 ANQGSEA. This CDR3 is 8 amino acids long. Whole-study findings and limits: Versus benign nodules, malignant thyroid tumors reportedly had significantly higher TCR beta diversity, in blood and tumor.

Thyroid surgery took place with no prior treatment in any patient. This clone came up many times. Its specificity is unknown. The chain joins TRBV29-1 to TRBJ2-1; TRBD2 might be the D (5 bases). This receptor was taken from a female donor with papillary thyroid cancer or a benign thyroid nodule (not recorded which). Some clones in this sample may be carry-over from other donors' samples. The material sequenced was blood. The CDR3 DNA sequence: TGCAGGGGAGATGAGCAGTTCTTC. Its translation: CRGDEQFF.